The T cell receptor beta chain described here comes from a study of cytotoxic CD8 clonotypes in ibrutinib-treated CLL. TCRdb keeps only in-frame clones here, not all; method: immunoSEQ multiplex PCR. The data contain under 75,000 clones, approximately 71% of them singletons. The junction had 4 bases not matched to a gene; V was cut back by 2 bases and J by 6 bases. Germline CDR1 and CDR2: GTSNPN and SVGIG (reference sequence). The CDR3 is 14 residues long. In regard to this clone: Its antigen is undetermined.

Whole-study results and caveats: Baseline clonality, higher than in age-matched healthy donors, tracked circulating CD8+ T-cell counts.

The chain uses TRBV30 and TRBJ2-4, with TRBD1 matching 10 bases. The clonotype originates from a human donor with chronic lymphocytic leukemia. The sample was PBMCs, taken after 12 months of ibrutinib treatment. The CDR3 coding sequence is TGTGCCTGGAGTCAGGGGACAGGGGCAAACATTCAGTACTTC. Translation: CAWSQGTGANIQYF.